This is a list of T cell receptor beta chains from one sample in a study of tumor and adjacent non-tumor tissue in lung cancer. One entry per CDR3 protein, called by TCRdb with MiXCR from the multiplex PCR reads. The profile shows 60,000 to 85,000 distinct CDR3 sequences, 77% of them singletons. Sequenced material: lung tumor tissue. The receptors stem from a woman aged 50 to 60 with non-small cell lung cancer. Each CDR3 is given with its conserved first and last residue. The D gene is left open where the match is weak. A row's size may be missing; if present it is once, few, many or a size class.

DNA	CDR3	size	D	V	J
TGTGCCAGCGGCCTCCCGAGGGACCTCGAGAATCAGCCCCAGCATTTT	CASGLPRDLENQPQHF	.	.	TRBV6-1	TRBJ1-5
TGTGTCAGCCGCCAAGATTCGGCCAGCGGGAGGTTTGGTGAGCAGTTCTTC	CVSRQDSASGRFGEQFF	.	TRBD2	TRBV14	TRBJ2-1
TGTGCTAGGAGTCAACCCCGGGCTGGCTACACCTTC	CARSQPRAGYTF	few	.	TRBV28	TRBJ1-2
TGCGCCAGTTCCCTCATGGGGGTGGACCTCAGCAAGCAGTACTTC	CASSLMGVDLSKQYF	.	.	TRBV12-3/TRBV12-4	TRBJ2-7
TGTGCCAGCAGTAGGGGAGTGACAGGGGAATACACTGAAGCTTTCTTT	CASSRGVTGEYTEAFF	many	TRBD1	TRBV6-1	TRBJ1-1
TGCACCAGCAGCCAAGAACAGGCCCATAGCGATCAGCCCCAGTATTTT	CTSSQEQAHSDQPQYF	.	.	TRBV4-1	TRBJ2-3
TGTGCCATCGGAGGGATCAATATCTACGAACAGTACTTC	CAIGGINIYEQYF	.	.	TRBV10-3	TRBJ2-7
TGCGCCAACAGCCAACCACCGGGACCAGCGGGCAATGAGCAGTTCTTC	CANSQPPGPAGNEQFF	.	.	TRBV4-1	TRBJ2-1
TGTGTCAGCAGCTTAGGACGAGGCGGGGGGAATACTGAAGCTTCCTTT	CVSSLGRGGGNTEASF	.	.	TRBV11-2	TRBJ1-1
TGTGCCAGCTGCCAAATTAGGGTTCTCTACATTGAGCAGTTCTTC	CASCQIRVLYIEQFF	.	.	TRBV14	TRBJ2-1
TGCGCCAGCAGCCAAGCTAGGACAGGCGGTGAAAAACTGTTTTTT	CASSQARTGGEKLFF	many	TRBD1	TRBV4-1	TRBJ1-4
TGCGCCATCAGTGAGGCGACCCTGGGACATGGGGTTGGAGAGACCCAGTACTTC	CAISEATLGHGVGETQYF	.	.	TRBV10-3	TRBJ2-5
TGTGCCAGCAGTCCCGCTAGCGGGAGAGGGTGGAATGAGCAGTTCTTC	CASSPASGRGWNEQFF	many	TRBD2	TRBV12-3/TRBV12-4	TRBJ2-1
TGCGCCAGCAGCTCTACCGGGACTTCTACAAGAGACCAGTACTTC	CASSSTGTSTRDQYF	many	.	TRBV5-1	TRBJ2-5
TGCAGTGCGAAGGGACTAGCGGGTAGCTCTGGGGCCAACGTCCTGACTTTC	CSAKGLAGSSGANVLTF	many	TRBD2	TRBV20-1	TRBJ2-6
TGTGCCAGCAGCCCAAATAGCGGCATCGAATCCTACAATGAGCAGTTATTC	CASSPNSGIESYNEQLF	.	.	TRBV5-1	TRBJ2-1
TGCAGCATTGAAGATGAAAGGGGGCTCTACAATGAGCAGTTCTTC	CSIEDERGLYNEQFF	.	TRBD1	TRBV29-1	TRBJ2-1
TGTGCCAGCAGCCAAGAAGGACTAGCGGGAGAAGACCGCTACAAACAATACTTC	CASSQEGLAGEDRYKQYF	.	TRBD2	TRBV4-2	TRBJ2-7
TGTGCCAGCAGTGATGGGTCTAGCGGGCATATCGACACCGGGGAGCTGTTTTTT	CASSDGSSGHIDTGELFF	.	TRBD2	TRBV6-4	TRBJ2-2
TGTGCCAGCAGCTTAGAATTTAGCGGGATTCATGAGCAGTTCTTC	CASSLEFSGIHEQFF	.	TRBD2	TRBV11-2	TRBJ2-1
TGTGCCAGCAGTTACTCGAGAGGCGATTCACCCTTCCACTTT	CASSYSRGDSPFHF	.	.	TRBV6-5	TRBJ1-6
TGTGCCAGCAGCCCATATGACAGGTTCTACTACGAGCAGTACTTC	CASSPYDRFYYEQYF	.	.	TRBV5-6	TRBJ2-7
TGCAGCATCGGACTGATAAGCACTGAAGTTTTCTTT	CSIGLISTEVFF	.	.	TRBV29-1	TRBJ1-1
TGCAGCGCTGGGGATGGGGTAACGGGGTCCAATGAGCAGTTCTTC	CSAGDGVTGSNEQFF	.	.	TRBV29-1	TRBJ2-1
TGTGCCAGTAGCGTGGCCGGTGGCAGAGCCTACGAGCAGTACTTC	CASSVAGGRAYEQYF	.	.	TRBV5-4	TRBJ2-7
TGTACTAGCACTACGGGGCCGTGGAATGAGCAGTTCTTC	CTSTTGPWNEQFF	.	.	TRBV11-2	TRBJ2-1
TGTGCCAGCTCACCACCGGGACTAGCGTTACAAGAGACCCAGTACTTC	CASSPPGLALQETQYF	few	TRBD2	TRBV18	TRBJ2-5
TGTGCCTGGAGTAAGATGGGAGCAGGGCGGAACGAGCAGTACTTC	CAWSKMGAGRNEQYF	.	.	TRBV30	TRBJ2-7
TGTGCCAGCAGCTTTATCAGTGCCGACAATAAGCAGTTCTTC	CASSFISADNKQFF	.	.	TRBV11-2	TRBJ2-1
TGTGTCAGCAGTTTAGCCCCTTATAGTGAGCAGTTCTTC	CVSSLAPYSEQFF	.	.	TRBV6-2/TRBV6-3	TRBJ2-1
TGTGCCGGCAACTTAGGCAATGAGCAGTTCTTC	CAGNLGNEQFF	few	.	TRBV11-2	TRBJ2-1
TGCGCCAGCAGCCAACCACGGGGACTAGCGGGTAATGAGCAGTTCTTC	CASSQPRGLAGNEQFF	.	TRBD2	TRBV4-1	TRBJ2-1
TGTGTCAGCCGCGGGGAGCGGGAGCGGGGATACAACGAGCAGTTCTTC	CVSRGERERGYNEQFF	.	TRBD2	TRBV11-2	TRBJ2-1
TGTACCAGCAGTCTAGCGTACCAAGAGACCCAGTACTTC	CTSSLAYQETQYF	.	.	TRBV12-3/TRBV12-4	TRBJ2-5
TGTATCAGCAGCTCGACAGGGGAAGGGGGCATTCAGCACTTC	CISSSTGEGGIQHF	.	TRBD1	TRBV11-3	TRBJ2-4
TGTGCCAGCAGCTTAGTACAACTAGCGGGAGAAAAAGAGCAGTTCTTC	CASSLVQLAGEKEQFF	many	TRBD2	TRBV7-9	TRBJ2-1
TGTGCCTGGAGTGTATCGAACACTCACAGCGGGGAGCTGTTTTTT	CAWSVSNTHSGELFF	.	.	TRBV30	TRBJ2-2
TGTCCCAGCAACTTAACGTGGGGGAGCTCCTACGGGCAGTACTTC	CPSNLTWGSSYGQYF	.	.	TRBV11-2	TRBJ2-7
TGTGCGAGCTGTTACTCGATTCGCCATGAGCAGTCCTTC	CASCYSIRHEQSF	.	.	TRBV6-2/TRBV6-3	TRBJ2-1
TGCGCCTTCACCCTACGGTGGGGTGAGGGAACAGATGCGCAGTATTTT	CAFTLRWGEGTDAQYF	.	.	TRBV4-1	TRBJ2-3
TGCGCCAGCAACCGGGGTAATGGCGAGCAGTACTTC	CASNRGNGEQYF	.	.	TRBV11-3	TRBJ2-7
TGTGTCAGCAGCCATATGGCTCTAGCGGGGGCCTACGAGCAGTACTTC	CVSSHMALAGAYEQYF	.	TRBD2	TRBV6-5	TRBJ2-7
TGTGCCAGGAGTTTGTCTTTGATACAGTCCGGAAAACTGTTTTTT	CARSLSLIQSGKLFF	.	.	TRBV28	TRBJ1-4
TGTGCCAGTATAACTCAACCCGGGACTAGCGGATATGTGTGGTACTTC	CASITQPGTSGYVWYF	many	TRBD2	TRBV6-6	TRBJ2-7
TGTGCCAGCAGTGAACTAGTGGGAGGCAAAGATACGCGGTATTTT	CASSELVGGKDTRYF	once	.	TRBV6-1	TRBJ2-3